A selection of T cell receptor beta chains follows, all from one sample in a study of technical replicates of blood from a handful of donors. Produced via immunoSEQ multiplex PCR; TCRdb's table is partial and in-frame only. The table records about 44,000 clones, about 96% of them present only once. Specimen: T cells isolated from PBMCs. These receptors originate from a human donor in good health. Both conserved end residues are part of each CDR3. D genes are given only for firm matches. Some rows have no size entry. The others give once, few or many, or a class for an expanded clone.

TRBJ2-7	TRBV18	NA	13	TRBD1	CASGQGAADEQYF	TGTGCCTCCGGACAGGGGGCGGCTGACGAGCAGTACTTC
TRBJ1-3	TRBV6-1	once	15	NA	CASMGQAFSGNTIYF	TGTGCCAGCATGGGGCAGGCCTTCTCTGGAAACACCATATATTTT
TRBJ2-7	TRBV13	NA	15	TRBD1	CASSSGTAVSYEQYF	TGTGCCAGCAGCTCTGGGACAGCCGTTTCCTACGAGCAGTACTTC
TRBJ1-5	TRBV4-1	NA	15	NA	CASSQEGGVGQPQHF	TGCGCCAGCAGCCAAGAAGGAGGGGTCGGACAGCCCCAGCATTTT
TRBJ1-1	TRBV6-5	NA	14	NA	CASGGPGHPTEAFF	TGTGCCAGCGGGGGACCGGGACATCCAACTGAAGCTTTCTTT
TRBJ2-1	TRBV6-5	NA	13	NA	CASSQGLNNEQFF	TGTGCCAGCAGTCAAGGACTTAACAATGAGCAGTTCTTC
TRBJ2-7	TRBV7-9	NA	16	TRBD1	CASSFTITGGSYEQYF	TGTGCCAGCAGCTTCACCATAACAGGGGGCTCCTACGAGCAGTACTTC
TRBJ2-6	TRBV4-1	NA	16	NA	CASARGGFLGANVLTF	TGCGCCAGCGCCAGAGGAGGGTTTCTTGGGGCCAACGTCCTGACTTTC
TRBJ1-5	TRBV29-1	once	13	TRBD1	CSVTGGRDQPQHF	TGCAGCGTGACAGGGGGAAGAGATCAGCCCCAGCATTTT
TRBJ2-7	TRBV5-6	NA	15	TRBD2	CASSLAGGSSYEQYF	TGTGCCAGCAGCTTGGCGGGAGGGAGCTCCTACGAGCAGTACTTC
TRBJ2-7	TRBV7-2	NA	14	TRBD2	CASSFLAGPYEQYF	TGTGCCAGCAGCTTCCTAGCGGGGCCCTACGAGCAGTACTTC
TRBJ2-3	TRBV18	NA	15	NA	CASSLTIADTDTQYF	TGTGCCAGCTCACTTACTATAGCGGACACAGATACGCAGTATTTT
TRBJ2-7	TRBV6-1	NA	15	TRBD2	CASSEGGLPTYEQYF	TGTGCCAGCAGTGAGGGGGGACTACCCACCTACGAGCAGTACTTC
TRBJ2-1	TRBV4-2	NA	15	NA	CASSPGLFTYNEQFF	TGTGCCAGCAGCCCAGGACTATTTACCTACAATGAGCAGTTCTTC
TRBJ2-1	TRBV28	NA	13	TRBD2	CASRLAGYNEQFF	TGTGCCAGCAGGCTAGCGGGGTACAATGAGCAGTTCTTC
TRBJ2-1	TRBV6-5	NA	14	NA	CASRSYSPHNEQFF	TGTGCCAGCAGGTCGTATTCCCCTCACAATGAGCAGTTCTTC
TRBJ1-3	TRBV2	NA	14	TRBD1	CASSERGQGDTIYF	TGTGCCAGCAGTGAAAGGGGACAGGGCGACACCATATATTTT
TRBJ2-7	TRBV7-2	NA	14	TRBD2	CASSLERLAAEQYF	TGTGCCAGCAGCTTAGAGCGACTAGCCGCCGAGCAGTACTTC
TRBJ2-3	TRBV19	NA	14	NA	CASSSQTHTDTQYF	TGTGCCAGTAGCTCACAAACCCACACAGATACGCAGTATTTT
TRBJ2-1	TRBV5-1	NA	15	TRBD2	CASSPRTSGRNEQFF	TGCGCCAGCAGCCCCCGGACTAGCGGGAGAAATGAGCAGTTCTTC
TRBJ1-1	TRBV25-1	NA	11	NA	CASSELFEAFF	TGTGCCAGCAGTGAATTATTCGAAGCTTTCTTT
TRBJ2-3	TRBV11-3	NA	15	NA	CASSLGVSSTDTQYF	TGTGCCAGCAGCTTAGGAGTATCTAGCACAGATACGCAGTATTTT
TRBJ1-1	TRBV6-5	NA	12	NA	CASNTGNSEAFF	TGTGCCAGCAACACAGGGAACTCTGAAGCTTTCTTT
TRBJ2-3	TRBV4-2	NA	16	TRBD2	CASSQDLAGGTDTQYF	TGTGCCAGCAGCCAAGATCTAGCGGGAGGGACAGATACGCAGTATTTT
TRBJ1-2	TRBV27	few	15	NA	CASKISTGTHYGYTF	TGTGCCAGCAAAATATCTACAGGGACCCATTATGGCTACACCTTC
TRBJ1-5	TRBV30	NA	14	TRBD1	CAWSVGQEDQPQHF	TGTGCCTGGAGTGTTGGACAGGAAGATCAGCCCCAGCATTTT
TRBJ2-7	TRBV4-1	NA	15	TRBD2	CASSLLRLADYEQYF	TGCGCCAGCAGCCTTCTCCGACTAGCGGACTACGAGCAGTACTTC
TRBJ2-5	TRBV19	NA	13	TRBD1	CASSRTGEETQYF	TGTGCCAGTAGTAGGACAGGTGAAGAGACCCAGTACTTC
TRBJ2-7	TRBV14	NA	14	TRBD1	CASSPRQGSYEQYF	TGTGCCAGCAGCCCCAGACAGGGTTCATACGAGCAGTACTTC
TRBJ2-4	TRBV2	NA	13	NA	CASKLDWENIQYF	TGTGCCAGCAAGTTGGACTGGGAGAACATTCAGTACTTC
TRBJ2-1	TRBV28	NA	16	TRBD2	CASSRPPGTTYNEQFF	TGTGCCAGCAGTAGGCCCCCCGGGACTACCTACAATGAGCAGTTCTTC
TRBJ1-5	TRBV10-3	NA	14	TRBD1	CASRQGGTNQPQHF	TGTGCCAGTAGACAGGGAGGTACCAATCAGCCCCAGCATTTT
TRBJ2-2	TRBV4-1	once	16	NA	CASSQGLGLLTGELFF	TGCGCCAGCAGCCAAGGTTTAGGACTCCTGACCGGGGAGCTGTTTTTT
TRBJ1-4	TRBV4-2	NA	16	NA	CASSGNRADGSEKLFF	TGTGCCAGCAGCGGTAACAGGGCGGACGGTAGTGAAAAACTGTTTTTT
TRBJ1-4	TRBV20-1	NA	11	NA	CSGQTNEKLFF	TGCAGTGGACAGACTAATGAAAAACTGTTTTTT
TRBJ2-7	TRBV27	NA	18	NA	CASSPGFMEPQRTRKQYF	TGTGCCAGCAGCCCAGGGTTCATGGAACCCCAAAGAACAAGGAAGCAGTACTTC
TRBJ2-2	TRBV4-2	once	15	NA	CASSQARTYTGELFF	TGTGCCAGCAGCCAAGCCCGGACTTACACCGGGGAGCTGTTTTTT
TRBJ1-1	TRBV2	NA	14	TRBD1	CASRKTGVDTEAFF	TGTGCCAGCAGGAAGACAGGGGTCGACACTGAAGCTTTCTTT
TRBJ2-2	TRBV28	once	15	TRBD2	CASSRTSGSSGELFF	TGTGCCAGCAGTCGGACTAGCGGGAGCTCCGGGGAGCTGTTTTTT
TRBJ2-1	TRBV5-4	NA	15	TRBD1	CASSLGQGNSNEQFF	TGTGCCAGCAGCTTGGGACAGGGGAACTCCAATGAGCAGTTCTTC
TRBJ2-3	TRBV9	NA	15	TRBD2	CASSYGLAGPDTQYF	TGTGCCAGCAGCTATGGACTAGCGGGCCCGGATACGCAGTATTTT
TRBJ2-7	TRBV25-1	once	13	NA	CASRQGRAYEQYF	TGTGCCAGCAGACAGGGACGAGCCTACGAGCAGTACTTC
TRBJ1-2	TRBV10-2	NA	18	TRBD1	CASSSLLTGGEYNYGYTF	TGCGCCAGCAGTTCCCTTTTGACAGGGGGCGAATACAACTATGGCTACACCTTC
TRBJ1-2	TRBV6-1	NA	15	TRBD1	CASSPGPGQNYGYTF	TGTGCCAGCAGCCCAGGGCCGGGACAGAACTATGGCTACACCTTC
TRBJ2-7	TRBV21-1	NA	16	NA	CASSKGWGLRAYEQYF	TGTGCCAGCAGCAAAGGGTGGGGGCTTAGGGCCTACGAGCAGTACTTC
TRBJ2-1	TRBV4-1	NA	15	TRBD2	CASSRTSGSSYEQFF	TGCGCCAGCAGCCGGACTAGCGGGAGCTCCTATGAGCAGTTCTTC